The present T cell receptor (beta chain) was sequenced within a study of blood T cell repertoires in COVID-19. Study context: PBMCs, B-cell-depleted T cells, or T cells were the source of the cDNA or gDNA that made up the material.

The CDR3 has 15 amino acids. The method was immunoSEQ multiplex PCR; TCRdb's version includes in-frame clones alone and lacks a portion of them. The sample lists about half a million clones; 70% to 90% were seen once. Participants reported their clinical history, and cohort assignment relied on those reports. The V gene is TRBV21-1, the J gene TRBJ1-4; TRBD1 reflects the table's D call only, with no check against the DNA. TRBV21-1 is a pseudogene locus. The receptor was derived from a woman aged 60-75 years who had recovered from COVID-19. Input material: PBMCs or T cells enriched from blood (not recorded which). CDR3 coding DNA: TGTGCCAGCAGCTGTGGACAGGGCCGTAATGAAAAACTGTTTTTT. Translation: CASSCGQGRNEKLFF.